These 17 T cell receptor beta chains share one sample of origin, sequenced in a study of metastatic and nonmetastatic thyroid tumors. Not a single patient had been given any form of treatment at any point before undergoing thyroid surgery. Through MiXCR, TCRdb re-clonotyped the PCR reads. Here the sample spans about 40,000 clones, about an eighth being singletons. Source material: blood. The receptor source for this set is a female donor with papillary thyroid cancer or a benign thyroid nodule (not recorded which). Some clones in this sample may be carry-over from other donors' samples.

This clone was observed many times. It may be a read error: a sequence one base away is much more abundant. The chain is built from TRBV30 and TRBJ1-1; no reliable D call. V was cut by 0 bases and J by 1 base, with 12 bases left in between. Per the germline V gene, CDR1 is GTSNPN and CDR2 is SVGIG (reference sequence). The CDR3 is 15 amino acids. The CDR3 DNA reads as TGTGCCTGGAGTGTAGCCGTCACACGGAACACTGAAGCTTTCTTT. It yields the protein CAWSVAVTRNTEAFF. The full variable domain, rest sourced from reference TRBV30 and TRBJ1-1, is SQTIHQWPATLVQPVGSPLSLECTVEGTSNPNLYWYRQAAGRGLQLLFYSVGIGQISSEVPQNLSASRPQDRQFILSSKKLLLSDSGFYLCAWSVAVTRNTEAFFGQGTRLTVV.

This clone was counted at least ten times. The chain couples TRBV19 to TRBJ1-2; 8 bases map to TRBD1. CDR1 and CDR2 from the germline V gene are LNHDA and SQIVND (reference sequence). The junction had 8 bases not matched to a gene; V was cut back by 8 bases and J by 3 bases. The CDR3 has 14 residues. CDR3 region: CASHSRGRDYGYTF. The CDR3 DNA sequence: TGTGCCAGTCATTCCAGGGGGCGCGACTATGGCTACACCTTC.

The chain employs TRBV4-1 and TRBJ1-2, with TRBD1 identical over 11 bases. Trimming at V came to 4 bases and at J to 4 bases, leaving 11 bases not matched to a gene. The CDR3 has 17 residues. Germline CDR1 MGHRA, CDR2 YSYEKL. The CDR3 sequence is CASSLIPGQGVGYGYTF. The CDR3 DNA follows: TGCGCCAGCAGCCTTATCCCGGGACAGGGGGTGGGCTATGGCTACACCTTC.

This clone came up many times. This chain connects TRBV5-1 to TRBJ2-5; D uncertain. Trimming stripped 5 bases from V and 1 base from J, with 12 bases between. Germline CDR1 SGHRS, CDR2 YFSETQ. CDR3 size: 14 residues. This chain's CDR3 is CASSKAASQETQYF. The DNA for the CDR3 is TGCGCCAGCAGTAAGGCGGCCTCCCAAGAGACCCAGTACTTC.

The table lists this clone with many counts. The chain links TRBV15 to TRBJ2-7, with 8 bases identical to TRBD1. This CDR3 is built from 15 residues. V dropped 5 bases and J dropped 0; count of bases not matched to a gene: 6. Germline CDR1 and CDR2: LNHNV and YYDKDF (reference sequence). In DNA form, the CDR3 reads TGTGCCACCAGCGGGACAGGTGTGAGCTCCTACGAGCAGTACTTC. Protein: CATSGTGVSSYEQYF. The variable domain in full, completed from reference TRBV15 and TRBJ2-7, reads DAMVIQNPRYQVTQFGKPVTLSCSQTLNHNVMYWYQQKSSQAPKLLFHYYDKDFNNEADTPDNFQSRRPNTSFCFLDIRSPGLGDTAMYLCATSGTGVSSYEQYFGPGTRLTVT.

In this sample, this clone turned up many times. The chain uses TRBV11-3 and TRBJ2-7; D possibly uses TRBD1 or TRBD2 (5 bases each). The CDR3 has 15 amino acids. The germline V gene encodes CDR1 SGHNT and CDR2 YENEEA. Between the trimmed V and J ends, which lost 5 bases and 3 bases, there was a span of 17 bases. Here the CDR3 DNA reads TGTGCCAGCAGCCAACCGGGACCCAACCTCTACGAGCAGTACTTC. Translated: CASSQPGPNLYEQYF.

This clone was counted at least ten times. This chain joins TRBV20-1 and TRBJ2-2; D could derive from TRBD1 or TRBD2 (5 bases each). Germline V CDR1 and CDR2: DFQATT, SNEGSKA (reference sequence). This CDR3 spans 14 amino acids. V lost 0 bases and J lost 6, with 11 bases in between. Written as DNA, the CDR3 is TGCAGTGCTAGAGACGGGACCCCTTCCGGGGAGCTGTTTTTT. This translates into CSARDGTPSGELFF.

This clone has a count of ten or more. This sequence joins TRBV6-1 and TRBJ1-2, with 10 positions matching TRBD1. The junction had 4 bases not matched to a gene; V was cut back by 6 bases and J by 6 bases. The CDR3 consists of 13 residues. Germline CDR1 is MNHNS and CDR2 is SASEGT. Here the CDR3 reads CASRPTGGHGYTF. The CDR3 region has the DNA TGTGCCAGCAGGCCGACAGGGGGCCATGGCTACACCTTC.

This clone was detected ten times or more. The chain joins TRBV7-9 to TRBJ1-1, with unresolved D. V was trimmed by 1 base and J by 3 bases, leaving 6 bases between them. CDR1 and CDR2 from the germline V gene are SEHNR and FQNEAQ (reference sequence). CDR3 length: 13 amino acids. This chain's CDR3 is CASSLVEHTEAFF. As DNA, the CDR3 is TGTGCCAGCAGCTTAGTAGAACACACTGAAGCTTTCTTT.

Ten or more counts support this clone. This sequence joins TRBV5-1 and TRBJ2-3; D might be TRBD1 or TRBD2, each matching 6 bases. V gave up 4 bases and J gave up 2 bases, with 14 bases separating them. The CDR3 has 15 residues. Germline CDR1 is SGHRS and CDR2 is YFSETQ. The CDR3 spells CASSPRGAATDTQYF. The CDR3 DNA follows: TGCGCCAGCAGCCCTAGGGGGGCGGCCACAGATACGCAGTATTTT.

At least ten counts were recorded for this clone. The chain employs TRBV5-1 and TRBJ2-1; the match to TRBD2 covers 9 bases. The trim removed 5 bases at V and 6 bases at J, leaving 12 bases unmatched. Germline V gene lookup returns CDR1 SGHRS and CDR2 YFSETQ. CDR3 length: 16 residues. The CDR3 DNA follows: TGCGCCAGCAGTTCATCTCAGGGACTAGCCGGCAATGAGCAGTTCTTC. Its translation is CASSSSQGLAGNEQFF.

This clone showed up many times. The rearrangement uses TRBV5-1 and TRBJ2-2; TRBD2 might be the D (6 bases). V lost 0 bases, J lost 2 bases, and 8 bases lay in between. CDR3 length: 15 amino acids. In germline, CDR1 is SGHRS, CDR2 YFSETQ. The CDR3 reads CASSLVAVNTGELFF. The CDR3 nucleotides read TGCGCCAGCAGCTTGGTAGCGGTTAACACCGGGGAGCTGTTTTTT.

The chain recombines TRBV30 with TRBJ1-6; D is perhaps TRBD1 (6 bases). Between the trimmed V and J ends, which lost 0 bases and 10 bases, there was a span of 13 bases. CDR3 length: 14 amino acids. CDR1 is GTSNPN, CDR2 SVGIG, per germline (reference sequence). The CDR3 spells CAWSVGGPRSPLHF. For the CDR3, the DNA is TGTGCCTGGAGTGTTGGGGGGCCTCGATCACCCCTCCACTTT.

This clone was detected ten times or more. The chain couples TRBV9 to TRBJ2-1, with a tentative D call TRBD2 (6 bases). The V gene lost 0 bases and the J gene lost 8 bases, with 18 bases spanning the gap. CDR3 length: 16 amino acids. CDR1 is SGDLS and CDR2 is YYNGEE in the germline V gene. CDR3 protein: CASSVDETRGLDEQFF. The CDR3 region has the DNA TGTGCCAGCAGCGTAGACGAGACTAGAGGGCTGGATGAGCAGTTCTTC. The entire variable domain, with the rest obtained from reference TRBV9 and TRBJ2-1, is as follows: DSGVTQTPKHLITATGQRVTLRCSPRSGDLSVYWYQQSLDQGLQFLIQYYNGEERAKGNILERFSAQQFPDLHSELNLSSLELGDSALYFCASSVDETRGLDEQFFGPGTRLTVL.

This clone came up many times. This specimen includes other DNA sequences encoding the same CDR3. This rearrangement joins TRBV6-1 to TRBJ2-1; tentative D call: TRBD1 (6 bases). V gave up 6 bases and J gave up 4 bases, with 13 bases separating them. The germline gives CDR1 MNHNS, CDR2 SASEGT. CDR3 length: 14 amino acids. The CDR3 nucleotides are TGTGCCAGCAGACGCCCCGGACAGTACAATGAGCAGTTCTTC. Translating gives CASRRPGQYNEQFF.

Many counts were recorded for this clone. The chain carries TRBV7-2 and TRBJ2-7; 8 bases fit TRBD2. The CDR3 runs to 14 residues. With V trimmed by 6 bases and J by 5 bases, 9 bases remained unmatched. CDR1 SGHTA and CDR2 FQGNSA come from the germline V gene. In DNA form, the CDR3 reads TGTGCCAGCAGTCGGGAGAGCGGGAGAAACGAGCAGTACTTC. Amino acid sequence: CASSRESGRNEQYF.

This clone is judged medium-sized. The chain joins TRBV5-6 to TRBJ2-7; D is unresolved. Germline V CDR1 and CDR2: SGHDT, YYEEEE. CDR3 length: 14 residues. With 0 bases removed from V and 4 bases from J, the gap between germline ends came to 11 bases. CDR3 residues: CASSLAEREYEQYF. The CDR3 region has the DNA TGTGCCAGCAGCTTGGCAGAAAGAGAATACGAGCAGTACTTC.